The T cell receptor beta chain described here comes from a study of CD4 T cells in relation to SARS-CoV-2 and coronaviruses. Method: immunoSEQ multiplex PCR; TCRdb's copy keeps in-frame clones and lacks some. Of just under 65,000 clones in the sample, over 90% were seen once. The unexposed donors gave CD4+ T cells in about 2011-2018, prior to COVID-19. The CDR3 covers 15 residues. Germline CDR1 is LGHNA and CDR2 is YNFKEQ. J was trimmed by 5 bases and V by 2 bases; bases with no gene match: 7. The clonotype originates from a human donor in good health. The V and J genes are TRBV4-2 and TRBJ2-7, with TRBD1 matching over 9 bases. Sequencing was carried out using naive CD4+ T cells from PBMCs. Sample subset: naive CD4+ T cells isolated by negative enrichment. The CDR3 spells CASSQSGQGVNEQYF. The CDR3 DNA is TGTGCCAGCAGCCAATCGGGACAGGGAGTAAACGAGCAGTACTTC.